This T cell receptor (beta chain) was obtained from a study of T-cell memory formation after mild COVID-19. Turning to the study itself: There were largely donor-specific TCR clusters.

With constant-segment primers, 5'RACE yielded cDNA libraries of TCR alpha and TCR beta that carried sample barcodes and UMIs. In TCRdb, the 5' RACE reads were re-called with MiXCR into one record per CDR3 protein. The data show 100,000 or so distinct CDR3 sequences, more than 9.5% seen once. With respect to this clonotype: The antigen remains unidentified.

V shed 0 bases and J shed 9 bases, with 7 bases lying between them. The CDR3 totals 12 residues. Germline assignment: CDR1 SGHDT and CDR2 YYEEEE. Study-wide results and caveats: Researchers found some responding clones in pre-infection memory, a sign that cross-reactive memory joined.

The specimen was PBMCs or a T cell subset sorted from them (not recorded which). The TCR sequence derives from a man between 18 and 29 years old who had mild COVID-19 (a few samples of this study predate the infection). Cell type and time point are not known. This chain uses TRBV5-6 with TRBJ2-1, with D unclear. The CDR3 nucleotides are TGTGCCAGCAGCTTGGCGTCGGGTGAGCAGTTCTTC. It encodes CASSLASGEQFF.